This TCR beta chain emerged from a study of early T cells in non-severe SARS-CoV-2 infection. Turning to the study itself: Chains were not paired, and sequencing was done on bulk RNA from unsorted whole blood.

In this sample, this clonotype turned up many times. Its antigen is currently unknown. Individual cDNA molecules received unique molecular identifiers during library preparation. Via MiXCR, TCRdb re-called the 5' RACE reads, giving one row per CDR3 protein. Among around 47,000 distinct CDR3 sequences listed, 9.5% to 13% were seen once. Overall study results and limits: VDJdb matching skewed toward anti-spike CD8 responses, missing private and CD4 specificities.

Germline-derived CDR1 and CDR2 are MNHNY and SVGAGI (reference sequence). The CDR3 covers 13 residues. Between the trimmed V and J ends, which lost 6 bases and 8 bases, there was a span of 16 bases. Input material: whole blood. The chain uses TRBV6-6 and TRBJ1-2; D not certain. The clonotype originates from an adult who was a healthcare worker with PCR-confirmed SARS-CoV-2 infection or an uninfected control (not recorded which). The CDR3: CASSPPGNGGYTF. The CDR3 nucleotides read TGTGCCAGCAGCCCCCCCGGGAACGGGGGCTACACCTTC.